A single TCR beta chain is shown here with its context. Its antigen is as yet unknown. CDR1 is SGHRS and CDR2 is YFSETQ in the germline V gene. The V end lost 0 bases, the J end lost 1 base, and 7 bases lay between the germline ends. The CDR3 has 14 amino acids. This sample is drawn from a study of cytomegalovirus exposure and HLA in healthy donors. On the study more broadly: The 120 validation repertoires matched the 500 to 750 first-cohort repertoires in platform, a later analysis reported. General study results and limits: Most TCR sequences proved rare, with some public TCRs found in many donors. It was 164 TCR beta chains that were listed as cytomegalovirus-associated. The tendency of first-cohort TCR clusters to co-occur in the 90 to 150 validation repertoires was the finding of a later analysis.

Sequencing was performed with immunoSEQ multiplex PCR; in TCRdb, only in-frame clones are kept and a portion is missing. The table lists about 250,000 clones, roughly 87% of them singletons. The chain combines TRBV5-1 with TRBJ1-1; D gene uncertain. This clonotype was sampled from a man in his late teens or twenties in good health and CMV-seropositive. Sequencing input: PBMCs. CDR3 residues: CASSLDDGNTEAFF. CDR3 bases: TGCGCCAGCAGCTTGGACGACGGGAACACTGAAGCTTTCTTT.